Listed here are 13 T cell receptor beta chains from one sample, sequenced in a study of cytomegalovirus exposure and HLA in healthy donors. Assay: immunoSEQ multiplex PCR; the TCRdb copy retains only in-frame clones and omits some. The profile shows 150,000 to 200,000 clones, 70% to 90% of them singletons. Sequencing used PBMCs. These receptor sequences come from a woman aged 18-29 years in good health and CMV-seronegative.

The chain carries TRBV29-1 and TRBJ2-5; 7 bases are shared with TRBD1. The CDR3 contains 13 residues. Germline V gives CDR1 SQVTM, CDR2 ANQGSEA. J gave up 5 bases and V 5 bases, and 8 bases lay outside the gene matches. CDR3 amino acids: CSVHRQGYETQYF. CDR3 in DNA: TGCAGCGTTCACAGACAGGGATACGAGACCCAGTACTTC.

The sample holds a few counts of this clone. Written as DNA, the CDR3 is TGCGCCAGCAGCTTCCGGTGGTACGGCTACACCTTC. Translated, it gives CASSFRWYGYTF. This chain connects TRBV4-3 to TRBJ1-2; D unresolved. The CDR3 is made up of 12 amino acids. CDR1 is LGHNA, CDR2 YSLEER, per germline. Trimming shortened V by 5 bases and J by 8 bases, and 12 bases separated the two germline ends.

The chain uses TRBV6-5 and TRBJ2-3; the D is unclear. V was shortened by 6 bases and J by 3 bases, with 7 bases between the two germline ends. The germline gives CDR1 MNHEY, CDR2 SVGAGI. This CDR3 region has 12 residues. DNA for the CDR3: TGTGCCAGCAGCTTCGGGACAGATACGCAGTATTTT. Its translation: CASSFGTDTQYF.

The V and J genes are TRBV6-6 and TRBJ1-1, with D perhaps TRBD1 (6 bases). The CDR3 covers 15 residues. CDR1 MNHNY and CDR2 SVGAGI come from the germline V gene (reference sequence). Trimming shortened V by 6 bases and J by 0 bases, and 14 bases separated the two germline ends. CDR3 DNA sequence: TGTGCCAGCAGCTCATACGACAGGATGAACACTGAAGCTTTCTTT. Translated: CASSSYDRMNTEAFF.

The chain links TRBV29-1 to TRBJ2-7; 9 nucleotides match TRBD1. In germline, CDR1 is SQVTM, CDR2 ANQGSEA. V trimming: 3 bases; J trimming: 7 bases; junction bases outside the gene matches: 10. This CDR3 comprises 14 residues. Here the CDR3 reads CSVDPGQGSLEQYF. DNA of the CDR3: TGCAGCGTTGACCCGGGACAGGGATCCTTGGAGCAGTACTTC.

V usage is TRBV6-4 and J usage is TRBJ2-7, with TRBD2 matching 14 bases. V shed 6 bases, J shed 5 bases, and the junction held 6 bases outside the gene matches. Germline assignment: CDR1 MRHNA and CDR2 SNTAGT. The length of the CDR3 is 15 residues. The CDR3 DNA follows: TGTGCCAGCAGCCCAGGGACTAGCGGGAGCCACGAGCAGTACTTC. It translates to CASSPGTSGSHEQYF.

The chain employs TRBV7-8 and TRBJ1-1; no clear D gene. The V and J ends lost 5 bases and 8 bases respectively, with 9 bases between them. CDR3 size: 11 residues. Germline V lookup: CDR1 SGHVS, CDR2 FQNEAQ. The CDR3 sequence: CASSPLGEAFF. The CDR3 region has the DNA TGTGCCAGCAGCCCCCTCGGGGAAGCTTTCTTT. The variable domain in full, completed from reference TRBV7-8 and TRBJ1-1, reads GAGVSQSPRYKVAKRGQDVALRCDPISGHVSLFWYQQALGQGPEFLTYFQNEAQLDKSGLPSDRFFAERPEGSVSTLKIQRTQQEDSAVYLCASSPLGEAFFGQGTRLTVV.

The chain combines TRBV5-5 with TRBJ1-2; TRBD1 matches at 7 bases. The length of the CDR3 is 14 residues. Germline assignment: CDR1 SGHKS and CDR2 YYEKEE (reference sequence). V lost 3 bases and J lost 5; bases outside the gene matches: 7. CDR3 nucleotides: TGTGCCAGCAGCTGGACAGGTGATAGATATGGCTACACCTTC. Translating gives CASSWTGDRYGYTF. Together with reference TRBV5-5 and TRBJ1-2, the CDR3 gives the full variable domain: DAGVTQSPTHLIKTRGQQVTLRCSPISGHKSVSWYQQVLGQGPQFIFQYYEKEERGRGNFPDRFSARQFPNYSSELNVNALLLGDSALYLCASSWTGDRYGYTFGSGTRLTVV.

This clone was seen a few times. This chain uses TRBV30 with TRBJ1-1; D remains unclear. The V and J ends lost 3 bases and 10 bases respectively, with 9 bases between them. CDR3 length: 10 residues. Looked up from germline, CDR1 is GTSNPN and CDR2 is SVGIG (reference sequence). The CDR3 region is CAWREVGAFF. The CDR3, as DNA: TGTGCCTGGAGAGAGGTTGGAGCTTTCTTT.

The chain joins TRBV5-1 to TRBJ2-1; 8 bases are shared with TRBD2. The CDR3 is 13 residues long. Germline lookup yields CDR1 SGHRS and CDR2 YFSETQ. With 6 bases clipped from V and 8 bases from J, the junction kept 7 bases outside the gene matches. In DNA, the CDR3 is TGCGCCAGCACCAGCGGGAGAGGCTATGAGCAGTTCTTC. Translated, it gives CASTSGRGYEQFF. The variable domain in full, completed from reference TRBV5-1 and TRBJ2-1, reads KAGVTQTPRYLIKTRGQQVTLSCSPISGHRSVSWYQQTPGQGLQFLFEYFSETQRNKGNFPGRFSGRQFSNSRSEMNVSTLELGDSALYLCASTSGRGYEQFFGPGTRLTVL.

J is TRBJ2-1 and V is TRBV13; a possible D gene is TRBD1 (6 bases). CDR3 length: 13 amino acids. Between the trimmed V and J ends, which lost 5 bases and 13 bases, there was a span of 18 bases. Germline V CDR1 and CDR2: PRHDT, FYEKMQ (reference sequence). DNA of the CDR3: TGTGCCAGCAGCCCTTCAGGGGACCTTGTCCAGTTCTTC. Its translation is CASSPSGDLVQFF.

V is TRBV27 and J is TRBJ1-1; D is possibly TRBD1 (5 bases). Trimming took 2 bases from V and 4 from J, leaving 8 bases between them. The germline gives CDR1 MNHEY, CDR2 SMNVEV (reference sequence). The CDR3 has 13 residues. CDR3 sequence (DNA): TGTGCCAGCAGTTTAGGGGCGGCCACTGAAGCTTTCTTT. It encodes CASSLGAATEAFF.

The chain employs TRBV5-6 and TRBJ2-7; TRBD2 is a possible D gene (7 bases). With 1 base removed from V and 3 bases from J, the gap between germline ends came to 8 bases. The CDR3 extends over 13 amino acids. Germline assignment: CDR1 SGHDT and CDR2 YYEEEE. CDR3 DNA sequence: TGTGCCAGCAGCTTGAGGGGGGGCTACGAGCAGTACTTC. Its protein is CASSLRGGYEQYF.